This TCR beta chain derives from a study of blood T cell repertoires in COVID-19. For the study at large: The origin of the acute and convalescent COVID-19 samples was the United States, Italy and Spain.

Trimming removed 0 bases at V and 0 bases at J, with 6 bases between. This CDR3 is 14 amino acids long. CDR1 and CDR2 (germline): KGHSH, LQKENI. Generated by immunoSEQ multiplex PCR, the TCRdb table keeps only in-frame clones and is missing some. The sample lists about 50,000 clones; around 92% were seen once. The sequence came from a human donor in a cohort sampled during active COVID-19. The sample taken for sequencing was peripheral blood. The rearrangement links TRBV18 to TRBJ2-7; a weak D match, TRBD1 (6 bases). CDR3 in DNA: TGTGCCAGCTCACCACCAGGGGGCTCCTACGAGCAGTACTTC. Translating gives CASSPPGGSYEQYF.